This entry lists 8 T cell receptor beta chains sequenced from one sample in a study of identical twins. From the 5' RACE reads, TCRdb called clonotypes with MiXCR, one entry per CDR3 protein. The sample records fewer than 250,000 distinct CDR3 sequences, 5.5% to 7% being singletons. Another study also made use of these data, one on yellow fever vaccine responses in identical twins.

The specimen sequenced was memory (CD45RO+) T cells sorted from blood. The receptors derive from a woman younger than 35 in good health.

The genes are TRBV9 and TRBJ2-1; 8 bases map to TRBD2. This CDR3 has 16 amino acids. The trim removed 0 bases at V and 3 bases at J, leaving 5 bases unmatched. Germline loops: CDR1 SGDLS, CDR2 YYNGEE. The CDR3 region has the DNA TGTGCCAGCAGCGTAGTTGGGGCGGGGGGCTACAATGAGCAGTTCTTC. It encodes CASSVVGAGGYNEQFF.

This chain links TRBV14 with TRBJ2-3, with TRBD1 matching 9 bases. The CDR3 is 16 residues long. Germline CDR1 is SGHDN and CDR2 is FVKESK. The V segment lost 2 bases and the J segment 4 bases; nucleotides outside the gene matches: 7. CDR3 amino acids: CASSQYPGQGPDTQYF. The DNA of the CDR3 is TGTGCCAGCAGCCAATACCCGGGACAGGGTCCAGATACGCAGTATTTT.

The chain carries TRBV3-1 and TRBJ2-1, with 11 bases lining up with TRBD2. Germline CDR1 is LGHDT and CDR2 is YNNKEL (reference sequence). Trimming took 0 bases from V and 6 from J; bases not matched to a gene: 4. The CDR3 length is 16 residues. The CDR3 coding sequence is TGTGCCAGCAGCCAAGAAGGGACTAGCGGCATCAATGAGCAGTTCTTC. It codes for CASSQEGTSGINEQFF.

In this sample, this clonotype turned up a few times. The chain recombines TRBV3-1 with TRBJ2-7, with unresolved D. CDR3 length equals 14 residues. CDR1 is LGHDT, CDR2 YNNKEL, per germline (reference sequence). The ends were cut back, 2 bases at V and 6 bases at J, with 14 bases in the middle. In nucleotides, the CDR3 is TGTGCCAGCAGCCAAACAGTCGAAATGGGCGAGCAGTACTTC. Protein: CASSQTVEMGEQYF.

This clonotype was recorded many times. The V and J genes are TRBV12-3 or TRBV12-4 and TRBJ2-2; D gene ambiguous. Between the trimmed V and J ends, which lost 10 bases and 0 bases, there was a span of 15 bases. This CDR3 is 15 amino acids long. CDR3 protein: CATTGTGANTGELFF. CDR3 DNA sequence: TGTGCCACCACCGGAACTGGCGCGAACACCGGGGAGCTGTTTTTT.

This chain's CDR3 is CASSQDWTGTTEAFF. As DNA, the CDR3 is TGTGCCAGCAGCCAAGATTGGACGGGAACAACTGAAGCTTTCTTT. V gene TRBV4-2 combines with J gene TRBJ1-1; no reliable D call. V gave up 0 bases and J gave up 5 bases, with 13 bases separating them. From germline, CDR1 is LGHNA and CDR2 YNFKEQ. The CDR3 extends over 15 amino acids.

Many counts were recorded for this clonotype. The rearrangement joins TRBV28 to TRBJ2-1; D call uncertain. Trimming took off 5 bases at V and 0 bases at J, with 11 bases between the two ends. Germline CDR1 is MDHEN and CDR2 is SYDVKM. CDR3 length: 15 residues. The DNA of the CDR3 is TGTGCCAGCAGTCCCCCGGCGAGCTCCTACAATGAGCAGTTCTTC. Amino acid sequence: CASSPPASSYNEQFF.

This clonotype has a handful of counts. The chain joins TRBV15 to TRBJ2-7; possibly TRBD1 for D (6 bases). The germline V gene encodes CDR1 LNHNV and CDR2 YYDKDF (reference sequence). This CDR3 has 17 residues. The V end was cut by 4 bases, the J end by 3 bases, with 22 bases between. The CDR3 here is CATSITDQGREGYEQYF. The DNA of the CDR3 is TGTGCCACCAGCATTACCGACCAGGGGCGCGAGGGCTACGAGCAGTACTTC.